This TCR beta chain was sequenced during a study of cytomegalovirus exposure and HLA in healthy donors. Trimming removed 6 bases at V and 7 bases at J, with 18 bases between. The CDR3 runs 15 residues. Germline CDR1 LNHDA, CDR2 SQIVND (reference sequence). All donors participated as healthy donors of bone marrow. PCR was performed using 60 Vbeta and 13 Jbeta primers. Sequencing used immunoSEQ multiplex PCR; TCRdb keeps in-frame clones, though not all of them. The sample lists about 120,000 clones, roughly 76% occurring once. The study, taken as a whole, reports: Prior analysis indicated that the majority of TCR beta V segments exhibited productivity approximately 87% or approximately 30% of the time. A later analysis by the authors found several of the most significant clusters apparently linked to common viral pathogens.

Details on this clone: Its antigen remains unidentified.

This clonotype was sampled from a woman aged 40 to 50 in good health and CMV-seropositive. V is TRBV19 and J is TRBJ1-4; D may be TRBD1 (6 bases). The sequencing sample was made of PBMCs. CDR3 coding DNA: TGTGCCAGTAGCGTACAGGGTAATATGTTTGAAAAACTGTTTTTT. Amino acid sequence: CASSVQGNMFEKLFF.